One and the same sample provided the 5 T cell receptor beta chains below, sequenced in a study of beta chain features in type 1 diabetes. Isolated RNA was reverse transcribed in full, so expressed TCRB transcripts were sequenced. Repertoires were generated with immunoSEQ multiplex PCR, while TCRdb's copy carries only in-frame clones and drops some. This table has roughly 120,000 clones, 40% appearing once. Material for sequencing was stem cell memory CD4+ T cells from blood. These receptors all stem from a woman younger than 30 in good health.

This clone was recorded a few times. V gene TRBV4-1 combines with J gene TRBJ1-5; D gene ambiguous. The CDR3 length is 17 residues. Germline values: CDR1 MGHRA, CDR2 YSYEKL. V was clipped by 2 bases and J by 1 base, with 15 bases between them. This chain's CDR3 is CASSQNTRGSSNQPQHF. In DNA form, the CDR3 reads TGCGCCAGCAGCCAAAATACCCGGGGATCGAGCAATCAGCCCCAGCATTTT.

The V and J genes are TRBV5-6 and TRBJ2-7; 10 positions match TRBD2. V gave up 2 bases and J gave up 3 bases; unmatched junction bases: 17. Germline V gene sequence: CDR1 SGHDT, CDR2 YYEEEE. There are 19 residues in the CDR3. The CDR3 spells CASSLRGQGLAGALYEQYF. The CDR3 nucleotides read TGTGCCAGCAGCTTAAGGGGGCAGGGGCTAGCGGGAGCCCTCTACGAGCAGTACTTC.

The chain links TRBV30 to TRBJ1-4; 7 bases are a match to TRBD1. The CDR3 is 15 residues long. Losses at the gene ends were 1 base for V and 5 bases for J; bases not matched to a gene: 7. Germline V gene lookup returns CDR1 GTSNPN and CDR2 SVGIG (reference sequence). CDR3: CAWSERQGENEKLFF. CDR3 sequence (DNA): TGTGCCTGGAGTGAGAGGCAGGGGGAGAATGAAAAACTGTTTTTT.

This clone turned up a few times. The J gene is TRBJ2-1, the V gene TRBV2; 8 bases fit TRBD2. After removal of 8 bases from V and 4 bases from J, the junction contained 7 bases not matched to a gene. Germline V gene lookup returns CDR1 SNHLY and CDR2 FYNNEI. The CDR3 covers 14 residues. The CDR3 nucleotides read TGTGCCAGCCTCCGGCGGGAGGCATACAATGAGCAGTTCTTC. Translation: CASLRREAYNEQFF.

This clone was seen a few times. V and J are TRBV2 and TRBJ2-2; a weak D match, TRBD1 (6 bases). Trimming removed 10 bases from V and 0 bases from J, with 9 bases in between. CDR3 size: 13 residues. Germline assignment: CDR1 SNHLY and CDR2 FYNNEI. Here the CDR3 reads CATSGANTGELFF. DNA of the CDR3: TGTGCCACCTCAGGGGCGAACACCGGGGAGCTGTTTTTT.